This T cell receptor beta chain was sequenced during a study of T cells of healthy individuals. This clonotype was counted at least ten times. Via MiXCR, TCRdb re-called the 5' RACE reads, giving one row per CDR3 protein. The sample includes around 80,000 distinct CDR3 sequences, 4% to 5.5% seen only once; the top ten take 6.5% to 8%. Germline V CDR1 and CDR2: KGHDR, SFDVKD. The CDR3 runs 17 residues. Trimming took off 1 base at V and 8 bases at J, with 20 bases between the two ends. The TCR sequence derives from a female donor in good health. This rearrangement joins TRBV24-1 to TRBJ2-1; D may be TRBD1 or TRBD2 (5 bases each). This CDR3 is CATSDFVRGRGDDEQFF. The CDR3 DNA reads TGTGCCACCAGTGATTTTGTGAGGGGAAGAGGTGATGATGAGCAGTTCTTC.